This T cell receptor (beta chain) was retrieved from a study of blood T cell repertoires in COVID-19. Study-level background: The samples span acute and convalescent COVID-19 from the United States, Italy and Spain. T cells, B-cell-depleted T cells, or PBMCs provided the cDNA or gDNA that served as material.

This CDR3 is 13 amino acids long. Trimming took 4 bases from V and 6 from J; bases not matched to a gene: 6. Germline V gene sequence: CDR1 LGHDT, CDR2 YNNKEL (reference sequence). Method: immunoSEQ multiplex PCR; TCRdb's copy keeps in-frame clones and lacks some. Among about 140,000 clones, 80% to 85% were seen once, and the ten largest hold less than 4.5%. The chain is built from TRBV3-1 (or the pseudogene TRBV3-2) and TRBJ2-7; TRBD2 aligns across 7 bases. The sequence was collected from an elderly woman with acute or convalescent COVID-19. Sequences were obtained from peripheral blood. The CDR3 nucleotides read TGTGCCAGCAGCCCCGGACTAGGTCGCGAGCAGTACTTC. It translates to CASSPGLGREQYF.